These T cell receptor beta chains were read from a single sample in a study of breast tumors, draining lymph nodes, adjacent tissues. TCRdb passed the multiplex PCR reads through MiXCR, listing each CDR3 protein once. The sample lists roughly 110,000 distinct CDR3 sequences; more than 25% were seen once. The sequenced sample consisted of axillary lymph node tissue. These TCRs come from a female donor with breast cancer. Some clones in this sample may be carry-over from other donors' samples. The CDR3 runs from the conserved cysteine through the conserved F or W. A D gene is named only where the DNA matches it firmly. Size is omitted from some rows. Given values are once, few, many or a class for expanded clones.

d_call | j_call | v_call | clone_size | cdr3_nt | cdr3_aa
TRBD1 | TRBJ1-2 | TRBV7-9 | many | TGTGCCAGCAGCCACCGTGACAGGGGATACGATGGCTACACCTTC | CASSHRDRGYDGYTF
TRBD2 | TRBJ2-1 | TRBV5-1 | . | TGCGCCAGCAGCTTGTCGACTAGCGGGGGGGAGCAGTTCTTC | CASSLSTSGGEQFF
TRBD2 | TRBJ2-1 | TRBV24-1 | . | TGTGCCACCAGTGATTTGTCGGTAGCGGGAGGTATCAATGAGCAGTTCTTC | CATSDLSVAGGINEQFF
. | TRBJ2-3 | TRBV7-6 | many | TGTGCCAGCAGCTTAAGCCCTAACGGAGCGTCTGGGGCAGATACGCAGTATTTT | CASSLSPNGASGADTQYF
TRBD1 | TRBJ2-1 | TRBV11-2 | many | TGTGCCAGCAGCCCCCCGGGACAGTACAATGAGCAGTTCTTC | CASSPPGQYNEQFF
TRBD2 | TRBJ2-3 | TRBV5-4 | . | TGTGCCAGCGGCTTGGTGGGAGGGCCTGAAGATGCGCAGTATTTT | CASGLVGGPEDAQYF
TRBD1 | TRBJ2-7 | TRBV27 | many | TGTGCCAGCAGTCCGGACAGGGACGCCTACGAGCAGTACTTC | CASSPDRDAYEQYF
. | TRBJ1-1 | TRBV20-1 | . | TGCAGTGCCCCCCTCGGGCAGGGCATGAACACTGAAGCTTTCTTT | CSAPLGQGMNTEAFF
TRBD2 | TRBJ2-5 | TRBV11-2 | many | TGTGCCAGCAGCCCCAGCGGGAGTGGCTCGACCCAGTACTTC | CASSPSGSGSTQYF
TRBD1 | TRBJ2-7 | TRBV7-2 | many | TGTGCCAGCAGCTTAACAGGGGGCGGCTCCTACGAGCAGTACTTC | CASSLTGGGSYEQYF
TRBD2 | TRBJ2-6 | TRBV7-2 | . | TGTGCCAGCAGCTTCCGACTAGCGGGAGGTGGGGCCGACGTCCTGACTTTC | CASSFRLAGGGADVLTF
. | TRBJ1-1 | TRBV14 | . | TGTGCCAGCAGCCACGACAGTTTGAACACTGAAGCTTTCTTT | CASSHDSLNTEAFF
. | TRBJ2-5 | TRBV12-3/TRBV12-4 | many | TGTGCCAGCAGTTTCGGGCCCCGAGAGACCCAGTACTTC | CASSFGPRETQYF
. | TRBJ2-5 | TRBV20-1 | . | TGCAGTGCTAGGGGGAGAGTACAAGAGACCCAGTACTTC | CSARGRVQETQYF
. | TRBJ1-6 | TRBV6-6 | many | TGTGCCAGCAGTTCGTCCCTGGGGTCACCCCTCCACTTT | CASSSSLGSPLHF
. | TRBJ2-2 | TRBV7-2 | . | TGTGCCAGCAGCCCAACACCTTACGCGAACACCGGGGGGCTGTTTTTT | CASSPTPYANTGGLFF
. | TRBJ2-5 | TRBV5-8 | many | TGTGCCAGCAGCGATGGGCCCCCGATCCAAGAGACCCAGTACTTC | CASSDGPPIQETQYF
TRBD1 | TRBJ1-1 | TRBV5-4 | many | TGTGCCAGCAGCTTTGGGACAGCCGGAGCTTTCTTT | CASSFGTAGAFF
. | TRBJ1-1 | TRBV5-1 | few | TGCGCCAGCAGCTTCACCCTGATGGCGGGGAGCACTGAAGCTTTCTTT | CASSFTLMAGSTEAFF
TRBD2 | TRBJ2-1 | TRBV29-1 | . | TGCAGCGTTGGACTAGCGGGAAACAATGAGCAGTTCTTC | CSVGLAGNNEQFF
TRBD2 | TRBJ2-3 | TRBV12-3/TRBV12-4 | many | TGTGCCAGCAGTGAGAGCGGGGGGGGCACAGATACGCAGTATTTT | CASSESGGGTDTQYF
. | TRBJ1-1 | TRBV10-1 | once | TGCGCCAGACCGGGGCCCCTTGAAGCTTTCTTT | CARPGPLEAFF
TRBD2 | TRBJ2-1 | TRBV7-8 | . | TGTGCCAGCAGCCTTAGAAGAGCGGGGGGGACCTACAATCAGCAGTTCTTC | CASSLRRAGGTYNQQFF
. | TRBJ1-1 | TRBV6-5 | . | TGTGCCAGCAGAAAGTCCTTTGAAGCTTTCTTT | CASRKSFEAFF
TRBD2 | TRBJ2-3 | TRBV5-1 | many | TGCGCCAGCAGCTTGGGCGCGGGACTAGCGGGAGATACGCAGTATTTT | CASSLGAGLAGDTQYF
. | TRBJ2-5 | TRBV9 | . | TGTGCCAGCAGCGTAGAGCTCGGGTCGGAGCAGACCCAGTACTTC | CASSVELGSEQTQYF